These 17 T cell receptor beta chains originate from one sample sequenced in a study of Graves' ophthalmopathy and Graves' hyperthyroidism. RNA transcripts served as template for amplifying TCR beta CDR3 sequences. The first-round RT-PCR employed HTBI primers together with the Qiagen OneStep RT-PCR kit. A multiplex PCR was then performed as the second round. MiXCR, applied by TCRdb to the multiplex PCR reads, yields one record per CDR3 protein. The sample contains some 520,000 distinct CDR3 sequences, 13% to 15% of which appear only once. Sequencing used blood. These receptors all come from a woman under 40 with Graves' ophthalmopathy.

This clonotype was counted ten times or more. The chain joins TRBV5-1 to TRBJ1-1; 7 bases are shared with TRBD1. CDR1 and CDR2 from the germline V gene are SGHRS and YFSETQ. V was pared by 5 bases and J by 5 bases, with 6 bases of the junction left unmatched. The CDR3 is 13 residues long. The CDR3 DNA is TGCGCCAGCAGTCAGGGGGAAGGGACTGAAGCTTTCTTT. This translates into CASSQGEGTEAFF.

This clonotype was recorded at least ten times. The CDR3 DNA reads as TGTGCCAGCAGCCTGCGGGGGGGGGTCCGTGGCTACACCTTC. Protein product: CASSLRGGVRGYTF. The chain carries TRBV27 and TRBJ1-2; D might be TRBD1 (5 bases). This CDR3 comprises 14 residues. V lost 6 bases, J lost 7 bases, and 18 bases lay in between. The germline gives CDR1 MNHEY, CDR2 SMNVEV (reference sequence).

The sample holds many counts of this clonotype. The rearrangement links TRBV30 to TRBJ1-1; D remains ambiguous. The CDR3 is 14 residues long. Germline V gene lookup returns CDR1 GTSNPN and CDR2 SVGIG (reference sequence). V shed 7 bases and J shed 1 base, with 16 bases lying between them. CDR3 sequence (DNA): TGTGCCTCCCGCCCCAGCCTTGGGAACACTGAAGCTTTCTTT. Amino acids: CASRPSLGNTEAFF.

This clonotype was observed at least ten times. The chain couples TRBV6-1 to TRBJ2-7; TRBD1 is a possible D gene (6 bases). The CDR3 contains 14 residues. V lost 7 bases, J lost 6 bases, and 19 bases lay in between. Germline V gene sequence: CDR1 MNHNS, CDR2 SASEGT. The CDR3 bases are TGTGCCAGCACCAGAACAGGGTACCGCGGCGAGCAGTACTTC. Translated: CASTRTGYRGEQYF.

The table lists this clonotype with many counts. This chain links TRBV7-8 with TRBJ1-5; 7 bases map to TRBD1. This CDR3 region has 17 residues. The V gene end was trimmed by 5 bases and the J gene end by 4 bases; junction bases not matched to a gene: 14. The germline V gene has CDR1 SGHVS and CDR2 FQNEAQ. CDR3 residues: CASSVTGETIRNQPQHF. The CDR3, as DNA: TGTGCCAGCAGCGTCACAGGGGAGACTATTCGAAATCAGCCCCAGCATTTT.

This chain connects TRBV6-1 to TRBJ2-7; TRBD1 agrees at 10 bases. There are 14 residues in the CDR3. V lost 2 bases, J lost 3 bases, and 1 base stayed unmatched. Germline V gives CDR1 MNHNS, CDR2 SASEGT. The CDR3 DNA is TGTGCCAGCAGTGAATGGACAGGGGGCTACGAGCAGTACTTC. The encoded protein is CASSEWTGGYEQYF.

DNA for the CDR3: TGTGCCAGCAGCGTACCGGTGCGGGGGACCGTCTTCTCTGGAAACACCATATATTTT. Amino acids: CASSVPVRGTVFSGNTIYF. The chain carries TRBV11-1 and TRBJ1-3; the D gene is possibly TRBD1 (5 bases). This CDR3 spans 19 amino acids. V was shortened by 5 bases and J by 0 bases, with 23 bases between the two germline ends. Germline V gene data show CDR1 as SGHAT and CDR2 as FQDESV (reference sequence).

This clonotype was seen a handful of times. The chain joins TRBV5-1 to TRBJ2-7, with 7 bases fitting TRBD2. The J segment lost 0 bases and the V segment lost 2 bases, leaving 5 bases of the junction unmatched. The germline CDR1 and CDR2 sequences are SGHRS and YFSETQ. The CDR3 has 15 amino acids. The CDR3 loop is CASSFGLGSSYEQYF. The CDR3 nucleotides read TGCGCCAGCAGCTTTGGACTAGGGAGCTCCTACGAGCAGTACTTC.

This clonotype was recorded at least ten times. The V gene is TRBV3-1, the J gene TRBJ1-3; D gene unclear. V was clipped by 2 bases and J by 0 bases, with 8 bases between them. The CDR3 totals 15 residues. Per the germline V gene, CDR1 is LGHDT and CDR2 is YNNKEL (reference sequence). The CDR3 sequence: CASSQQAVSGNTIYF. The CDR3 DNA follows: TGTGCCAGCAGCCAACAGGCTGTCTCTGGAAACACCATATATTTT.

This clonotype has at least ten counts. V and J are TRBV6-5 and TRBJ1-1; D call uncertain. CDR1 is MNHEY, CDR2 SVGAGI, per germline. The CDR3 is 13 amino acids. The V and J ends lost 6 bases and 1 base respectively, with 9 bases between them. DNA for the CDR3: TGTGCCAGCAGGCAAATTGGGAACACTGAAGCTTTCTTT. Protein product: CASRQIGNTEAFF.

This clonotype was seen ten or more times. The DNA of the CDR3 is TGTGCCAGCAGCGAGAGGACAGGGGGGGCCTACGAGCAGTACTTC. Residues: CASSERTGGAYEQYF. The chain carries TRBV6-1 and TRBJ2-7; 10 bases line up with TRBD1. CDR3 length: 15 residues. The J segment lost 2 bases and the V segment lost 6 bases, leaving 7 bases of the junction unmatched. In germline, CDR1 is MNHNS, CDR2 SASEGT.

This clonotype was found many times. V is TRBV12-3 or TRBV12-4 and J is TRBJ1-6; a weak D match, TRBD1 (6 bases). The V end lost 2 bases, the J end lost 11 bases, and 7 bases lay between the germline ends. The CDR3 covers 12 residues. CDR3: CASSLKGAPLHF. Written as DNA, the CDR3 is TGTGCCAGCAGTTTAAAGGGGGCACCCCTCCACTTT.

This clonotype was seen more than once but under ten times. V is TRBV13 and J is TRBJ2-7, with a weak D call TRBD2 (5 bases). The V gene's germline CDR1 is PRHDT and CDR2 FYEKMQ (reference sequence). The V gene lost 5 bases and the J gene lost 5 bases, with 10 bases spanning the gap. The CDR3 length is 12 residues. In DNA form, the CDR3 reads TGTGCCAGCAGCAACCTGCGGGACGAGCAGTACTTC. Translated, it gives CASSNLRDEQYF.

This clonotype was recorded many times. The V gene is TRBV9, the J gene TRBJ1-6; 7 bases match TRBD1. Unmatched junction bases numbered 2, after V lost 0 bases and J lost 8 bases. Germline assignment: CDR1 SGDLS and CDR2 YYNGEE. CDR3 length: 14 amino acids. CDR3 nucleotide sequence: TGTGCCAGCAGCGTAGGCAGGGGGTATTCACCCCTCCACTTT. Translating it yields CASSVGRGYSPLHF.

This clonotype was counted at least ten times. V is TRBV2 and J is TRBJ1-2; D unresolved. Germline CDR1 and CDR2: SNHLY and FYNNEI. The CDR3 totals 13 residues. Trimming cost V 9 bases and J 1 base, with 12 bases left between them. The CDR3 sequence is CAREADHNYGYTF. CDR3 nucleotides: TGTGCCAGGGAGGCAGACCATAACTATGGCTACACCTTC.

Ten or more counts support this clonotype. The chain is built from TRBV18 and TRBJ2-5; D gene ambiguous. Deletions cut 3 bases from V and 3 bases from J, with 8 bases between. CDR3 length: 13 amino acids. Looked up from germline, CDR1 is KGHSH and CDR2 is LQKENI. The CDR3 nucleotides read TGTGCCAGCTCACCCCAGATAGAAGAGACCCAGTACTTC. Translating gives CASSPQIEETQYF.

Notes on this clonotype: A read error may be the cause here, since a much bigger clone is one base away. This chain uses TRBV28 with TRBJ2-7; D gene ambiguous. Germline V gene sequence: CDR1 MDHEN, CDR2 SYDVKM. This CDR3 region has 15 residues. In DNA, the CDR3 is TGTGCCATCAGTTTATATTCTCTAGTGGCCTACGAGCAGTACTTC. The encoded protein is CAISLYSLVAYEQYF.